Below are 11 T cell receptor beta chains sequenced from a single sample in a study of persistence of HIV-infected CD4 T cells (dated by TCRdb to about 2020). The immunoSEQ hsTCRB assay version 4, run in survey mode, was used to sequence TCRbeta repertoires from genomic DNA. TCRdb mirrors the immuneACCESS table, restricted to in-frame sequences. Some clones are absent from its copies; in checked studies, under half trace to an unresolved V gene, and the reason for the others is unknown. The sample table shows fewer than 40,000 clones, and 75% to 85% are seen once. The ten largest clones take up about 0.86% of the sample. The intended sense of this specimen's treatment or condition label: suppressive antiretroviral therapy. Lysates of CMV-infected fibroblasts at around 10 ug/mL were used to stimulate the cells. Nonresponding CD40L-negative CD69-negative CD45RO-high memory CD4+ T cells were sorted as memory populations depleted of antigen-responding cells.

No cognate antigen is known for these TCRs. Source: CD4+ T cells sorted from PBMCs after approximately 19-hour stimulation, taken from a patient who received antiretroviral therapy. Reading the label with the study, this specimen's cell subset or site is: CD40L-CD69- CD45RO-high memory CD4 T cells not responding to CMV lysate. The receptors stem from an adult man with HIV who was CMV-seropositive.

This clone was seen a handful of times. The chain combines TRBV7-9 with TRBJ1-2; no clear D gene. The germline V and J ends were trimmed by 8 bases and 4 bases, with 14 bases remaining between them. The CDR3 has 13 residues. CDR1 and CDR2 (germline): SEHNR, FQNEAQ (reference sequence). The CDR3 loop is CASERDPAYGYTF. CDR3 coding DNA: TGTGCCAGCGAACGCGACCCGGCCTATGGCTACACCTTC.

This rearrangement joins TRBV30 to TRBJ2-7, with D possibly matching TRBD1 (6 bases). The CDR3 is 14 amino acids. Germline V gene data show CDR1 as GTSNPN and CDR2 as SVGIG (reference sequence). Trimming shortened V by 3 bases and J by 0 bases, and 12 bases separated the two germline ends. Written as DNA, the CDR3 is TGTGCCTGGAGGAGGGGGACATCCTCCTACGAGCAGTACTTC. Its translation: CAWRRGTSSYEQYF.

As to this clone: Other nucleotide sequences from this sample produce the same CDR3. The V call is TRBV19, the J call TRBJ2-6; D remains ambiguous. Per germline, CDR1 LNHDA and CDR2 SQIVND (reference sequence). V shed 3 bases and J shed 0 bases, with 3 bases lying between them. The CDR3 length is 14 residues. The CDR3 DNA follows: TGTGCCAGTAGTATTGCCTCTGGGGCCAACGTCCTGACTTTC. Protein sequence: CASSIASGANVLTF. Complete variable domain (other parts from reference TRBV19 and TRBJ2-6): DGGITQSPKYLFRKEGQNVTLSCEQNLNHDAMYWYRQDPGQGLRLIYYSQIVNDFQKGDIAEGYSVSREKKESFPLTVTSAQKNPTAFYLCASSIASGANVLTFGAGSRLTVL.

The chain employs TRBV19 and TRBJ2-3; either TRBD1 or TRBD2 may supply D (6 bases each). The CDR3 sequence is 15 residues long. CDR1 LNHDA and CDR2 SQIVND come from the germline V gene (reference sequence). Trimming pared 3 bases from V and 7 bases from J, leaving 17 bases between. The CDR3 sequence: CASSIPNQGRNTQYF. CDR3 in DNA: TGTGCCAGTAGTATCCCCAATCAGGGGAGGAATACGCAGTATTTT.

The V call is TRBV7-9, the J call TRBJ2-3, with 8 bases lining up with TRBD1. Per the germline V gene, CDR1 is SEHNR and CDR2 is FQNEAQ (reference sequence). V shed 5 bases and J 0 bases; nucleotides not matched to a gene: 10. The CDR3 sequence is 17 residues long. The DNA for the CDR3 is TGTGCCAGCAGCCGCTTGGGCAGGGGGCTTAGCACAGATACGCAGTATTTT. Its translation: CASSRLGRGLSTDTQYF.

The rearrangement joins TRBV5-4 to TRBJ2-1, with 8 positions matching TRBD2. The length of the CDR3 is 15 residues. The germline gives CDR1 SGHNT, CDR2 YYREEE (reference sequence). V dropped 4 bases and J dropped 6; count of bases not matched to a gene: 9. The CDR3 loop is CASSLGGGQSNEQFF. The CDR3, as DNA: TGTGCCAGCAGCCTTGGCGGGGGGCAGTCCAATGAGCAGTTCTTC.

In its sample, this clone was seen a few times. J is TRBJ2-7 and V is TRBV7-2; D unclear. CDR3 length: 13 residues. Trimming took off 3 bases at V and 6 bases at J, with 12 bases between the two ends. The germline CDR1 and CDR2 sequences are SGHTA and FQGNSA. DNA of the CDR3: TGTGCCAGCAGCTTTGATCGGAGCTCCGAGCAGTACTTC. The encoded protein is CASSFDRSSEQYF.

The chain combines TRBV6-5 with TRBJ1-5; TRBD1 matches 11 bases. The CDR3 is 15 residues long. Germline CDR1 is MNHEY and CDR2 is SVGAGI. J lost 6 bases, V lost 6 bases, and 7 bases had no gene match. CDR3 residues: CASSSGQGASQPQHF. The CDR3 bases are TGTGCCAGCAGCTCCGGACAGGGGGCTAGTCAGCCCCAGCATTTT.

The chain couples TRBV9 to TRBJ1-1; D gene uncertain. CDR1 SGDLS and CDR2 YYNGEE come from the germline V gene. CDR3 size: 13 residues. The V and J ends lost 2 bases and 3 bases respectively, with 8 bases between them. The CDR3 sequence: CASSVHQDTEAFF. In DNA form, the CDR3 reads TGTGCCAGCAGCGTTCACCAGGACACTGAAGCTTTCTTT. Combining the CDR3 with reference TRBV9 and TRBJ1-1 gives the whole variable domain DSGVTQTPKHLITATGQRVTLRCSPRSGDLSVYWYQQSLDQGLQFLIQYYNGEERAKGNILERFSAQQFPDLHSELNLSSLELGDSALYFCASSVHQDTEAFFGQGTRLTVV.

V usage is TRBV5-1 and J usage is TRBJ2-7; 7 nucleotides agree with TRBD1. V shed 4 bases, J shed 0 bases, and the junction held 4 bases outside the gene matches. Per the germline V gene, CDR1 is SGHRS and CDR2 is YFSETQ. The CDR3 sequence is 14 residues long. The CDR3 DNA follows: TGCGCCAGCAGCGGGGACAGTATCTCCTACGAGCAGTACTTC. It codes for CASSGDSISYEQYF.

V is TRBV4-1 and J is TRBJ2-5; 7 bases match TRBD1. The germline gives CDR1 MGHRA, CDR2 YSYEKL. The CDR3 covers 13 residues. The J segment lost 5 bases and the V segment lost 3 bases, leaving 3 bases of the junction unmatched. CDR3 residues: CASSQTRGETQYF. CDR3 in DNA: TGCGCCAGCAGCCAGACCAGGGGGGAGACCCAGTACTTC.